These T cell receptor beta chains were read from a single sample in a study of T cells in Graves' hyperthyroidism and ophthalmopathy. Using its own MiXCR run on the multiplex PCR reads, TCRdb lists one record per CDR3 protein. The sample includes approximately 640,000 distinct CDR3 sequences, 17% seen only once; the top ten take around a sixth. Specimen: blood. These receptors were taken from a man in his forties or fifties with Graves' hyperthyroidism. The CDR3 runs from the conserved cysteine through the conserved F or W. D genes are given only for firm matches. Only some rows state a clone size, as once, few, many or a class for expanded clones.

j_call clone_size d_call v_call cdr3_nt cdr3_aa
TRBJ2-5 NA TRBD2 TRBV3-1 TGTGCCAGCAGCCAACGGTCGCTAGCGGGAGGATCAGAGACCCAGTGCTTC CASSQRSLAGGSETQCF
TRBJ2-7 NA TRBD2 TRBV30 TGTGCCTGGAGTGTACTTTTTGAGCCTAGCGGGAGGTGGTACGAGCAGTACTTC CAWSVLFEPSGRWYEQYF
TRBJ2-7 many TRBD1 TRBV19 TGTGCCAGTAGTATTCAGGTGGGGACAGGCCTTCACGAGCAGTACTTC CASSIQVGTGLHEQYF
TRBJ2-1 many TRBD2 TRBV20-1 TGCAGTGCTAGAGATCGACGACTAGCTCACAATGAGCAGTTCTTC CSARDRRLAHNEQFF
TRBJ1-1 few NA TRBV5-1 TGCGCCAGCAGCTTCGGACTGCCGAACACTGAAGCTTTCTTT CASSFGLPNTEAFF
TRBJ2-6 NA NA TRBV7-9 TGTGCCAGCAGCTTTCGGGTTGCTGGGGCCAACGTCCTGACTTTC CASSFRVAGANVLTF
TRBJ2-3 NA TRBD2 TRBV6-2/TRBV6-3 TGTGCCAGCAGTTACATCGGACTAGCGGGATACACAGATACGCAGTATTTT CASSYIGLAGYTDTQYF
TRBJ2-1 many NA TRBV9 TGTGCCAGCAGCGTAGCTACGGGAGCGTGGTCCTACAATGAGCAGTTCTTC CASSVATGAWSYNEQFF
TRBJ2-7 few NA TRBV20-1 TGCAGTGCTATCGGGAGATCCTACGAGCAGTACTTC CSAIGRSYEQYF
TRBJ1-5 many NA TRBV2 TGTGCCAGCAGTTTGTGGGAAAATCAGCCCCAGCATTTT CASSLWENQPQHF
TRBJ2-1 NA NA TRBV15 TGTGCCACCAGCAGAGATAGGGGGTTCGCCTACAATGAGCAGTTCTTC CATSRDRGFAYNEQFF
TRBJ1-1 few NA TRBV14 TGTGCCAGCAGCCCGGAATTAAGTAGGTTAAGGGAAGGGAACACTGAAGCTTTCTTT CASSPELSRLREGNTEAFF
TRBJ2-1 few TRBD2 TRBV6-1 TGTGCCAGCAGCGGCGGGAGGGCCAATGAGCAGTTCTTC CASSGGRANEQFF
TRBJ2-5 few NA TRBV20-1 TGCAGTGCTCCCTATCAGGGTGTGCAGACCCAGTACTTC CSAPYQGVQTQYF
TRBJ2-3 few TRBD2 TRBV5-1 TGCGCCAGCAACGGCGGGAGGGCAGATACGCAGTATTTT CASNGGRADTQYF
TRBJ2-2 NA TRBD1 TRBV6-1 TGTGCCAGCAGGGTAGACAGGGAGTCTCCCGGGGAGCTGTTTTTT CASRVDRESPGELFF
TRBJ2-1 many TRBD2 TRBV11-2 TGTGCCAGCAGCTCTATTCGCGGGAGGAGATCCTACAATGAGCAGTTCTTC CASSSIRGRRSYNEQFF
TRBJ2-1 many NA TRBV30 TGTGCCTGGAGTAAATACAATGAGCAGTTCTTC CAWSKYNEQFF
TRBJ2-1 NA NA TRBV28 TGTGCCAGCAGTCCCCGGGACACATCCTACAATGAGCAGTTCTTC CASSPRDTSYNEQFF
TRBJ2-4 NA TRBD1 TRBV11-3 TGCGCCAGCAGCCAAGGACAGGGTATGCGGACCAAAAACATTCAGTACTTC CASSQGQGMRTKNIQYF
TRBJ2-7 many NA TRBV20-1 TGCAGTGCTCAGGGTGGACGGTACTACGAGCAGTACTTC CSAQGGRYYEQYF
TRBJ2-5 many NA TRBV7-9 TGTGCCAGCAGCTTTGGCAGGGCACCCCAAGAGACCCAGTACTTC CASSFGRAPQETQYF
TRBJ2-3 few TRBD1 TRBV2 TGTGCCAGCAGTCTGGGGACAGGGGTTATCACAGATACGCAGTATTTT CASSLGTGVITDTQYF
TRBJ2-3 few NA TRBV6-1 TGTGCCAGCAGGCTGAGTCAATCTGATACAGATACGCAGTATTTT CASRLSQSDTDTQYF
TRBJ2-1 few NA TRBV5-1 TGCGCCAGCAGCTTGGAGGGGTGTGAGCAGTTCTTC CASSLEGCEQFF
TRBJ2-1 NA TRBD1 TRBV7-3 TGTGCCAGCAGCTTATTCACCGGGACAGCCTACAATGAGCAGTTCTTC CASSLFTGTAYNEQFF
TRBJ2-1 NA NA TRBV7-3 TGTGCCAGCAGCCGGTCGGGGGAGCAGTTCTTC CASSRSGEQFF
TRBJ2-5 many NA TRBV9 TGTGCCAGCACCCGGGACTTGCAAGAGACCCAGTACTTC CASTRDLQETQYF
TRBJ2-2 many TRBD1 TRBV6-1 TGTGCCACATATCCGAGGGGGACAGGGGGTACCGGGGAGCTGTTTTTT CATYPRGTGGTGELFF
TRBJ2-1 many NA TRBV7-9 TGTGCCAGCAGCTTAGGGACTTCGAATGAGCAGTTCTTC CASSLGTSNEQFF
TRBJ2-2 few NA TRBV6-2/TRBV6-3 TGTGCCAGCGACGACGGATCTATTAACACCGGGGAGCTGTTTTTT CASDDGSINTGELFF
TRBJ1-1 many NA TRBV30 TGTGCCTGGAGTGTAGGCGGTCTCGTGGCTTTCTTT CAWSVGGLVAFF
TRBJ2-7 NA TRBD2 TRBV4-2 TGTGCCAGCAGCCAAGACCAGGGGGGGACTAGCTGGTACGAGCAGTACTTC CASSQDQGGTSWYEQYF
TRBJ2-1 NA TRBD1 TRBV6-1 TGTGCCAGCAGACTGACAGGGAATTCCTACAATGAGCAGTTCTTC CASRLTGNSYNEQFF
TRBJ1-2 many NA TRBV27 TGTGCCAGCAAGGAGACAGGAACTTTGAATGGCTACACCTTC CASKETGTLNGYTF
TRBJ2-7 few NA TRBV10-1 TGCGCCAGCAGTGAGTCGATGGACTTGTTATCCTACGAGCAGTACTTC CASSESMDLLSYEQYF
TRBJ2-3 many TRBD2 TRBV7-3 TGTGCCAGCAGCCCCCAAGGCACTAGCGGTTTCACAGATACGCAGTATTTT CASSPQGTSGFTDTQYF
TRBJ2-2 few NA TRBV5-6 TGTGCCAGCAGCTTGGGGACAGTTAACACCGGGGAGCTGTTTTTT CASSLGTVNTGELFF
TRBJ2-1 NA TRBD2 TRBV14 TGTGCCAGCAGTCGTAGCGGGAGGGCCCTTTTTGATGAGCAGTTCTTC CASSRSGRALFDEQFF
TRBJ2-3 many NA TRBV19 TGTGCCAGTAGTAAGATGGGCCACACAGATACGCAGTATTTT CASSKMGHTDTQYF
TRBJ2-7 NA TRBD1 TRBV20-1 TGCAGTGCTAGTTGGGGGACAGGGGGCTACGAGCAGTACTTC CSASWGTGGYEQYF
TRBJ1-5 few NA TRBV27 TGTGCCAGCAGTTGGGGAGGTGGCAATCAGCCCCAGCATTTT CASSWGGGNQPQHF
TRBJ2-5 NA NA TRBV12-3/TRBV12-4 TGTGCCAGCAGTTTTTGGCCTAGCCAACAAGAGACCCAGTACTTC CASSFWPSQQETQYF
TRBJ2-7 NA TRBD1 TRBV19 TGTGCCAGTAGTTACAATTCTAACAGGGGATACGAGCAGTACTTC CASSYNSNRGYEQYF
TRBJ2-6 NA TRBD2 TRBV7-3 TGTGCCAGCAGCGCCCCTAGCGGGAGTCCGTTTCACTCTGGGGCCAACGTCCTGACTTTC CASSAPSGSPFHSGANVLTF